This is a list of T cell receptor beta chains from one sample in a study of vaccination and CD4 T cells after COVID-19. These receptors' targets are unknown. Each CDR3 protein is one row after TCRdb ran MiXCR on the PCR reads. The data hold just under 20,000 distinct CDR3 sequences, with around 40% observed a single time. The specimen was CD4+ T cells from blood, cultured in vitro, collected before SARS-CoV-2 vaccination. The source is a human donor who received a COVID-19 vaccine. CDR3s include the opening cysteine and the closing phenylalanine or tryptophan. The order of the fields is D gene, clone size, J gene, V gene, CDR3 DNA, CDR3 protein. The D gene is left open where the match is weak. Part of the rows lack a size; the others show once, few, many or a class for expanded clones.

- | - | TRBJ1-4 | TRBV6-1 | TGTGCCAGCAGTGAAGCGTCGGGGACGGGTGAAAAACTGTTTTTT | CASSEASGTGEKLFF
TRBD1 | - | TRBJ2-2 | TRBV5-1 | TGCGCCAGCAGCAGAACCGGGACAGCGAACACCGGGGAGCTGTTTTTT | CASSRTGTANTGELFF
- | medium-sized | TRBJ1-6 | TRBV2 | TGTGCCAGCAGTGAACGGTTTGGGGCAAGTAATTCACCCCTCCACTTT | CASSERFGASNSPLHF
- | - | TRBJ1-1 | TRBV6-1 | TGTGCCAGCAACGATCATTACGGGGGAGCTTTCTTT | CASNDHYGGAFF
- | few | TRBJ1-2 | TRBV20-1 | TGCAGTGCTAGAGTAGCGGGGACTAACTATGGCTACACCTTC | CSARVAGTNYGYTF
- | - | TRBJ1-3 | TRBV7-9 | TGTGCCAGCAGCTTTGGCTCCTCTGGAAACACCATATATTTT | CASSFGSSGNTIYF
- | - | TRBJ1-6 | TRBV27 | TGTGCCAGCAGTTTATCTTGGAATTCACCCCTCCACTTT | CASSLSWNSPLHF
TRBD2 | - | TRBJ2-7 | TRBV7-8 | TGTGCCAGCAGCTCCGGGGGGGCAGGGACGGGCGAGCAGTACTTC | CASSSGGAGTGEQYF
- | few | TRBJ2-1 | TRBV7-2 | TGTGCCAGCAGCTTAGAGAGTAGCCCCTACAATGAGCAGTTCTTC | CASSLESSPYNEQFF
- | - | TRBJ2-6 | TRBV21-1 | TGTGCCAGCAGCCCCAAGGGACCCGGTGAGACTGGGGCCAACGTCCTGACTTTC | CASSPKGPGETGANVLTF
TRBD2 | - | TRBJ2-2 | TRBV11-3 | TGTGCCAGCAGCCCCTCGGGACTACAACTAAGGGAGCTGTTTTTT | CASSPSGLQLRELFF
- | - | TRBJ1-1 | TRBV11-3 | TGTGCCAGCAGCTTAGTCATGGGGACTGAAGCTTTCTTT | CASSLVMGTEAFF
- | few | TRBJ1-3 | TRBV7-2 | TGTGCCAGCAGTAGTTCAGGGAGCTCTGGAAACACCATATATTTT | CASSSSGSSGNTIYF
TRBD1 | - | TRBJ1-1 | TRBV30 | TGTGCCTGGAGTGCGTGGACAGGACCTGAAGCTTTCTTT | CAWSAWTGPEAFF
TRBD1 | few | TRBJ1-2 | TRBV7-9 | TGTGCCAGCAGCAAGGCGACAGGGGGGGCTAACTATGGCTACACCTTC | CASSKATGGANYGYTF
- | - | TRBJ2-5 | TRBV7-9 | TGTGCCAGCAGCTGGGGGGGGGCCAAAGAGACCCAGTACTTC | CASSWGGAKETQYF
- | few | TRBJ1-6 | TRBV7-2 | TGTGCCAGCAGCTTCAGCAGATTAAATTCACCCCTCCACTTT | CASSFSRLNSPLHF
- | few | TRBJ1-1 | TRBV19 | TGTGCCAGTAGTATACTCCCCCAGCAGAACACTGAAGCTTTCTTT | CASSILPQQNTEAFF
TRBD1 | few | TRBJ2-7 | TRBV20-1 | TGCAGTGCACAGGACAGGGTCGGAGAGCAGTACTTC | CSAQDRVGEQYF
- | - | TRBJ1-6 | TRBV10-1 | TGCGCCACTCTAGGGGGTCCAATTAATTCACCCCTCCACTTT | CATLGGPINSPLHF
TRBD2 | few | TRBJ2-1 | TRBV5-4 | TGTGCCAGCAGCTTGGTGGGGGGGGATGAGCAGTTCTTC | CASSLVGGDEQFF
- | - | TRBJ2-5 | TRBV2 | TGTGCCAGCAGTGCGGGTTGGAGGGCCCAAGAGACCCAGTACTTC | CASSAGWRAQETQYF
- | - | TRBJ2-1 | TRBV24-1 | TGTGCCACCAGTGCGTACAATGAGCAGTTCTTC | CATSAYNEQFF
- | - | TRBJ2-5 | TRBV11-3 | TGTGCCAGCAGCTTAGTGTTAAACGGAGGGACCCAGTACTTC | CASSLVLNGGTQYF
- | - | TRBJ1-2 | TRBV7-9 | TGTGCCAGCAGCCCGACCGGACAGCCGAACTATGGCTACACCTTC | CASSPTGQPNYGYTF
TRBD1 | - | TRBJ1-5 | TRBV2 | TGTGCCAGCAGCAGATCCGGACAGGGGGTTGATAGCAATCAGCCCCAGCATTTT | CASSRSGQGVDSNQPQHF
- | - | TRBJ2-7 | TRBV7-9 | TGTGCCAGCAGCTTAACGGGGGATGGGCAGTACTTC | CASSLTGDGQYF
TRBD2 | few | TRBJ2-5 | TRBV2 | TGTGCCAGCAGCTTCGGACTAGATACACAAGAGACCCAGTACTTC | CASSFGLDTQETQYF
TRBD2 | few | TRBJ2-5 | TRBV7-9 | TGTGCCAGCAGCTTAGGTAGCGGGGGAGCACCCTGGGGAGAGACCCAGTACTTC | CASSLGSGGAPWGETQYF
TRBD1 | - | TRBJ1-2 | TRBV6-1 | TGTGCCAGCAGTACGGGACAGTTAGCTAACTATGGCTACACCTTC | CASSTGQLANYGYTF
TRBD2 | - | TRBJ2-3 | TRBV20-1 | TGCAGTGCTTTGAAGCGGGGGGGTGCGTCAGATACGCAGTATTTT | CSALKRGGASDTQYF
- | few | TRBJ1-6 | TRBV5-4 | TGTGCCAGCAGCTTCGAGGTTGGGAGGAATTCACCCCTCCACTTT | CASSFEVGRNSPLHF